One and the same sample provided the 20 T cell receptor beta chains below, sequenced in a study of Ad26.COV2.S vaccination and SARS-CoV-2 variants. Here immunoSEQ multiplex PCR was the method, and the copy in TCRdb shows in-frame clones only, minus some. The sample has fewer than 900,000 clones; about 89% are singletons. This sample's treatment: 15 to 20 received Ad26.COV2.S at low or high dose, single or two shots; about five received placebo; per-sample allocation not given. Samples were taken on day 63 after the first vaccine or placebo injection. Source: peripheral blood, taken in a trial of Ad26.COV2.S vaccine versus placebo. Receptors were obtained from a person aged 18-65 years who received the Ad26.COV2.S COVID-19 vaccine or a placebo.

The CDR3 DNA reads as TGTGCCTGGAGTGTACACCGGAACACTGAAGCTTTCTTT. This encodes CAWSVHRNTEAFF. The J gene is TRBJ1-1, the V gene TRBV30; D unresolved. Trimming took off 0 bases at V and 1 base at J, with 6 bases between the two ends. Germline CDR1 is GTSNPN and CDR2 is SVGIG (reference sequence). The CDR3 spans 13 residues.

The gene calls are TRBV18 and TRBJ1-2; TRBD1 is a possible D gene (5 bases). Germline values: CDR1 KGHSH, CDR2 LQKENI. Trimming cost V 6 bases and J 6 bases, with 17 bases left between them. CDR3 length equals 14 residues. For the CDR3, the DNA is TGTGCCAGCTCGGTTAACCGGGACGACAATGGCTACACCTTC. This codes for CASSVNRDDNGYTF. The full variable domain, rest sourced from reference TRBV18 and TRBJ1-2, is NAGVMQNPRHLVRRRGQEARLRCSPMKGHSHVYWYRQLPEEGLKFMVYLQKENIIDESGMPKERFSAEFPKEGPSILRIQQVVRGDSAAYFCASSVNRDDNGYTFGSGTRLTVV.

The chain has TRBV5-6 and TRBJ1-5; D is uncertain. The CDR3 is 15 amino acids. Germline CDR1 reads SGHDT; CDR2 reads YYEEEE. V shed 2 bases and J shed 1 base, with 10 bases lying between them. The CDR3 nucleotides are TGTGCCAGCAGCTTCTTCGGACCCAGCAATCAGCCCCAGCATTTT. This translates into CASSFFGPSNQPQHF.

The chain uses TRBV30 and TRBJ1-4; D possibly corresponds to TRBD1 (5 bases). The ends were cut back, 4 bases at V and 0 bases at J, with 18 bases in the middle. Germline values: CDR1 GTSNPN, CDR2 SVGIG (reference sequence). The CDR3 runs to 17 residues. The CDR3 DNA reads TGTGCCTGGACCCCCCCCAAACAGGCGACAACTAATGAAAAACTGTTTTTT. Amino acids: CAWTPPKQATTNEKLFF.

The J gene is TRBJ1-5, the V gene TRBV30, with D possibly being TRBD1 (5 bases). Germline V gene sequence: CDR1 GTSNPN, CDR2 SVGIG (reference sequence). The ends were cut back, 0 bases at V and 4 bases at J, with 16 bases in the middle. CDR3 length equals 16 residues. In nucleotides, the CDR3 is TGTGCCTGGAGTGTAAAGGGAGGGGTGCAGAATCAGCCCCAGCATTTT. Protein: CAWSVKGGVQNQPQHF. Combining the CDR3 with reference TRBV30 and TRBJ1-5 gives the whole variable domain SQTIHQWPATLVQPVGSPLSLECTVEGTSNPNLYWYRQAAGRGLQLLFYSVGIGQISSEVPQNLSASRPQDRQFILSSKKLLLSDSGFYLCAWSVKGGVQNQPQHFGDGTRLSIL.

V is TRBV30 and J is TRBJ1-5; TRBD1 agrees at 9 bases. The CDR3 has 13 residues. Looked up from germline, CDR1 is GTSNPN and CDR2 is SVGIG (reference sequence). The J segment lost 1 base and the V segment lost 7 bases, leaving 2 bases of the junction unmatched. The CDR3 loop reads CALGQGSNQPQHF. The CDR3 coding sequence is TGTGCCTTGGGACAGGGAAGCAATCAGCCCCAGCATTTT.

CDR3 residues: CASSFIAGGRSTDTQYF. CDR3 sequence (DNA): TGTGCCAGCAGCTTTATAGCGGGGGGGCGGAGCACAGATACGCAGTATTTT. The chain carries TRBV11-2 and TRBJ2-3; TRBD2 aligns across 11 bases. The CDR3 is made up of 17 amino acids. V trimming: 3 bases; J trimming: 0 bases; junction bases outside the gene matches: 5. Looked up from germline, CDR1 is SGHAT and CDR2 is FQNNGV.

In its sample, this clone was seen once. At one boundary the junction diverges from the germline segment, which might be a read error. The rearrangement joins TRBV7-7 to TRBJ2-3, with TRBD2 identical over 7 bases. The length of the CDR3 is 15 residues. In germline, CDR1 is SSHAT, CDR2 FNYEAQ (reference sequence). CDR3 sequence reads: CASSLGLDAGDTQYF. CDR3 in DNA: TGTGCTAGCAGCTTAGGACTAGACGCGGGGGATACGCAGTATTTT.

The chain links TRBV7-2 to TRBJ1-1, with D unresolved. Trimming took 5 bases from V and 4 from J, leaving 14 bases between them. CDR1 and CDR2 from the germline V gene are SGHTA and FQGNSA. There are 14 residues in the CDR3. The DNA of the CDR3 is TGTGCCAGCAGCACCCAGGTTGTAGGCACTGAAGCTTTCTTT. Translating gives CASSTQVVGTEAFF. The full variable domain, in which reference TRBV7-2 and TRBJ1-1 provide the parts outside the CDR3, is GAGVSQSPSNKVTEKGKDVELRCDPISGHTALYWYRQSLGQGLEFLIYFQGNSAPDKSGLPSDRFSAERTGGSVSTLTIQRTQQEDSAVYLCASSTQVVGTEAFFGQGTRLTVV.

This clone was seen once. Here the CDR3 reads CASLGDYGYTF. CDR3 coding DNA: TGTGCCAGCCTGGGCGACTATGGCTACACCTTC. This chain joins TRBV11-2 and TRBJ1-2; unclear D gene. The CDR3 has 11 residues. Germline CDR1 is SGHAT and CDR2 is FQNNGV. The germline V and J ends were trimmed by 8 bases and 3 bases, with 7 bases remaining between them.

CDR3 protein: CASSRSVADYGYTF. CDR3 nucleotide sequence: TGTGCCAGCAGCCGAAGCGTTGCAGACTATGGCTACACCTTC. This rearrangement joins TRBV3-1 (or the pseudogene TRBV3-2) to TRBJ1-2, with unresolved D. Germline loops: CDR1 LGHDT, CDR2 YNNKEL (reference sequence). Trimming stripped 4 bases from V and 3 bases from J, with 12 bases between. The CDR3 spans 14 residues.

The chain recombines TRBV7-9 with TRBJ1-4; the D gene is possibly TRBD1 (5 bases). The CDR3 contains 16 residues. V was clipped by 8 bases and J by 8 bases, with 24 bases between them. CDR1 SEHNR and CDR2 FQNEAQ come from the germline V gene (reference sequence). CDR3 sequence (DNA): TGTGCCAGCCTAGTCGGCCCGCTGGGGGGAAAGGAAAAACTGTTTTTT. It yields the protein CASLVGPLGGKEKLFF.

The chain carries TRBV18 and TRBJ1-1; D is perhaps TRBD1 (6 bases). V lost 2 bases, J lost 1 base, and 8 bases lay in between. The CDR3 length is 14 residues. Per germline, CDR1 KGHSH and CDR2 LQKENI. The chain's CDR3 is CASSPSQGNTEAFF. In nucleotides, the CDR3 is TGTGCCAGCTCACCATCACAGGGGAACACTGAAGCTTTCTTT. The full variable domain, in which reference TRBV18 and TRBJ1-1 provide the parts outside the CDR3, is NAGVMQNPRHLVRRRGQEARLRCSPMKGHSHVYWYRQLPEEGLKFMVYLQKENIIDESGMPKERFSAEFPKEGPSILRIQQVVRGDSAAYFCASSPSQGNTEAFFGQGTRLTVV.

V is TRBV30 and J is TRBJ2-1; 7 bases line up with TRBD2. Germline-derived CDR1 and CDR2 are GTSNPN and SVGIG (reference sequence). This CDR3 has 15 residues. The V segment lost 3 bases and the J segment 3 bases; nucleotides outside the gene matches: 8. CDR3 region: CAWSPSSGFYNEQFF. The CDR3 region has the DNA TGTGCCTGGAGCCCATCTAGCGGATTCTACAATGAGCAGTTCTTC. Full variable domain (rest looked up from reference TRBV30 and TRBJ2-1): SQTIHQWPATLVQPVGSPLSLECTVEGTSNPNLYWYRQAAGRGLQLLFYSVGIGQISSEVPQNLSASRPQDRQFILSSKKLLLSDSGFYLCAWSPSSGFYNEQFFGPGTRLTVL.

The rearrangement joins TRBV6-5 to TRBJ2-7; 9 positions match TRBD2. The J segment lost 5 bases and the V segment lost 6 bases, leaving 5 bases of the junction unmatched. Germline lookup yields CDR1 MNHEY and CDR2 SVGAGI. The CDR3 length is 13 residues. DNA of the CDR3: TGTGCCAGCAGGCTTAGCGGGAGTGACGAGCAGTACTTC. Its protein is CASRLSGSDEQYF.

The rearrangement joins TRBV24-1 to TRBJ2-2; D is unclear. The CDR3 runs to 12 residues. Germline CDR1 is KGHDR and CDR2 is SFDVKD. Trimming removed 6 bases at V and 5 bases at J, with 6 bases between. CDR3 residues: CATSPQTGELFF. CDR3 DNA: TGTGCCACCAGTCCCCAGACCGGGGAGCTGTTTTTT.

The chain combines TRBV6-6 with TRBJ1-4; D remains ambiguous. Germline CDR1 reads MNHNY; CDR2 reads SVGAGI (reference sequence). V lost 2 bases and J lost 8, with 6 bases in between. The CDR3 contains 12 residues. This CDR3 is CASSYREEKLFF. CDR3 in DNA: TGTGCCAGCAGTTACAGGGAAGAAAAACTGTTTTTT.

The chain is built from TRBV14 and TRBJ2-1, with TRBD1 matching 7 bases. Germline CDR1 reads SGHDN; CDR2 reads FVKESK. Trimming cost V 3 bases and J 0 bases; bases outside gene matches: 8. The CDR3 runs to 17 residues. CDR3 residues: CASSHADRAGSYNEQFF. Written as DNA, the CDR3 is TGTGCCAGCAGCCATGCCGACAGGGCGGGCTCCTACAATGAGCAGTTCTTC.

V is TRBV9 and J is TRBJ2-1, with TRBD2 matching over 10 bases. There are 16 residues in the CDR3. Trimming at V came to 0 bases and at J to 3 bases, leaving 3 bases not matched to a gene. CDR1 is SGDLS and CDR2 is YYNGEE in the germline V gene. CDR3 loop: CASSVGLAGDYNEQFF. CDR3 bases: TGTGCCAGCAGCGTAGGGCTAGCGGGGGACTACAATGAGCAGTTCTTC.

The rearrangement joins TRBV6-5 to TRBJ2-7, with 12 bases identical to TRBD1. Germline loops: CDR1 MNHEY, CDR2 SVGAGI. The CDR3 runs 16 residues. V lost 4 bases, J lost 4 bases, and 8 bases stayed unmatched. CDR3 coding DNA: TGTGCCAGCAGTTTGAAGGTGGGACAGGGGGCGTACGAGCAGTACTTC. This codes for CASSLKVGQGAYEQYF.